This T cell receptor beta chain was profiled in a study of PD-L1 blockade in urothelial cancer. Locally advanced or metastatic urothelial carcinoma affected all patients. CDR1 and CDR2 (germline): MDHEN, SYDVKM. The CDR3 length is 15 residues. V dropped 4 bases and J dropped 3; count of bases not matched to a gene: 9. The data were produced by immunoSEQ multiplex PCR, yet TCRdb's version contains in-frame clones alone and is incomplete. The repertoire has tens of thousands of clones, around 88% of them found once; the top ten carry over 1.5%. The receptor comes from a man in his sixties with urothelial cancer. The sample in question was PBMCs, obtained around atezolizumab (anti-PD-L1) treatment. The chain uses TRBV28 and TRBJ2-7; 7 bases match TRBD1. The CDR3 DNA reads as TGTGCCAGCAGTTCCGACAGGGAAGGGGGCTACGAGCAGTACTTC. Amino acids: CASSSDREGGYEQYF. The variable domain in full, completed from reference TRBV28 and TRBJ2-7, reads DVKVTQSSRYLVKRTGEKVFLECVQDMDHENMFWYRQDPGLGLRLIYFSYDVKMKEKGDIPEGYSVSREKKERFSLILESASTNQTSMYLCASSSDREGGYEQYFGPGTRLTVT.